One sample yielded the 25 T cell receptor beta chains listed below, sequenced in a study of blood T cell repertoires in COVID-19. Measured with immunoSEQ multiplex PCR; TCRdb has only the in-frame clones, and not every one. Of 150,000 to 200,000 clones in the sample, over 70% were seen once. Material: PBMCs or T cells enriched from blood (not recorded which). The receptor source for this set is a man aged 55-75 years who had been exposed to COVID-19.

The chain joins TRBV29-1 to TRBJ1-5; TRBD1 aligns across 9 bases. The V gene end was trimmed by 8 bases and the J gene end by 6 bases; junction bases not matched to a gene: 5. Germline V lookup: CDR1 SQVTM, CDR2 ANQGSEA. CDR3 length: 12 amino acids. This CDR3 is CSIGQGSQPQHF. The DNA of the CDR3 is TGCAGCATCGGACAGGGGAGTCAGCCCCAGCATTTT.

The gene calls are TRBV19 and TRBJ2-3; the D gene is possibly TRBD2 (6 bases). The CDR3 consists of 16 residues. Germline V gives CDR1 LNHDA, CDR2 SQIVND (reference sequence). Trimming took off 2 bases at V and 0 bases at J, with 12 bases between the two ends. The CDR3 DNA reads as TGTGCCAGTAGTATAAGGTTAGCGGATAGCACAGATACGCAGTATTTT. Translating it yields CASSIRLADSTDTQYF. Full variable domain (outside the CDR3, taken from reference TRBV19 and TRBJ2-3): DGGITQSPKYLFRKEGQNVTLSCEQNLNHDAMYWYRQDPGQGLRLIYYSQIVNDFQKGDIAEGYSVSREKKESFPLTVTSAQKNPTAFYLCASSIRLADSTDTQYFGPGTRLTVL.

The chain couples TRBV7-9 to TRBJ2-7, with 9 bases fitting TRBD1. The CDR3 spans 15 residues. The trim removed 3 bases at V and 5 bases at J, leaving 8 bases unmatched. Germline values: CDR1 SEHNR, CDR2 FQNEAQ (reference sequence). The CDR3: CASSLFGTGSNEQYF. The CDR3 DNA reads as TGTGCCAGCAGCTTGTTTGGGACAGGGTCTAACGAGCAGTACTTC. The full variable domain, in which reference TRBV7-9 and TRBJ2-7 provide the parts outside the CDR3, is DTGVSQNPRHKITKRGQNVTFRCDPISEHNRLYWYRQTLGQGPEFLTYFQNEAQLEKSRLLSDRFSAERPKGSFSTLEIQRTEQGDSAMYLCASSLFGTGSNEQYFGPGTRLTVT.

The V gene is TRBV28, the J gene TRBJ1-5; no definite D call. Germline CDR1 reads MDHEN; CDR2 reads SYDVKM. V lost 4 bases to trimming and J lost 2 bases, with 12 bases between them. The CDR3 length is 15 residues. The CDR3 loop reads CASSSPQSGNQPQHF. The CDR3 DNA sequence: TGTGCCAGCAGTTCCCCACAGTCCGGCAATCAGCCCCAGCATTTT.

The J gene is TRBJ2-1, the V gene TRBV11-2, with TRBD2 identical over 8 bases. The CDR3 extends over 17 amino acids. CDR1 is SGHAT and CDR2 is FQNNGV in the germline V gene. Unmatched junction bases numbered 14, after V lost 5 bases and J lost 5 bases. DNA of the CDR3: TGTGCCAGCAGCCTATATGTTCGAGCGGGGGCCCACAATGAGCAGTTCTTC. Amino acid sequence: CASSLYVRAGAHNEQFF.

This chain joins TRBV19 and TRBJ1-5; no clear D gene. In germline, CDR1 is LNHDA, CDR2 SQIVND (reference sequence). The CDR3 length is 19 residues. V was trimmed by 0 bases and J by 0 bases, leaving 18 bases between them. In DNA, the CDR3 is TGTGCCAGTAGTATAGACCCGGGGATTAATTCATATAGCAATCAGCCCCAGCATTTT. Its translation is CASSIDPGINSYSNQPQHF.

In nucleotides, the CDR3 is TGTGCCAGCAGCTTAGGGTTAGCGGGGGCGAACACCGGGGAGCTGTTTTTT. Its translation: CASSLGLAGANTGELFF. The V call is TRBV11-3, the J call TRBJ2-2; 9 nucleotides align to TRBD2. V was pared by 1 base and J by 0 bases, with 3 bases of the junction left unmatched. Germline values: CDR1 SGHNT, CDR2 YENEEA. This CDR3 is 17 amino acids long. The full variable domain, rest sourced from reference TRBV11-3 and TRBJ2-2, is EAGVVQSPRYKIIEKKQPVAFWCNPISGHNTLYWYLQNLGQGPELLIRYENEEAVDDSQLPKDRFSAERLKGVDSTLKIQPAELGDSAVYLCASSLGLAGANTGELFFGEGSRLTVL.

The table lists this clone with a few counts. This rearrangement joins TRBV7-9 to TRBJ1-3, with a possible D match to TRBD1 (6 bases). The CDR3 contains 15 residues. Germline values: CDR1 SEHNR, CDR2 FQNEAQ (reference sequence). V was pared by 5 bases and J by 4 bases, with 15 bases between. As DNA, the CDR3 is TGTGCCAGCAGCCCGCTCCAGGGGAACGGAAACACCATATATTTT. Protein: CASSPLQGNGNTIYF.

This chain links TRBV7-3 with TRBJ2-7, with TRBD1 as a possible D gene (6 bases). Germline CDR1 and CDR2: SGHTA and FQGTGA. The V end lost 3 bases, the J end lost 12 bases, and 18 bases lay between the germline ends. The CDR3 has 13 residues. The CDR3 DNA is TGTGCCAGCAGCTTGGACCGTGGGGGCCGCAGGTACTTC. Residues: CASSLDRGGRRYF.

The rearrangement links TRBV5-1 to TRBJ1-1; TRBD1 might be the D (5 bases). Trimming shortened V by 3 bases and J by 5 bases, and 8 bases separated the two germline ends. The CDR3 has 12 amino acids. The germline V gene encodes CDR1 SGHRS and CDR2 YFSETQ. CDR3 residues: CASSSQGTEAFF. The CDR3, as DNA: TGCGCCAGCAGCTCCCAGGGAACTGAAGCTTTCTTT.

The chain employs TRBV11-3 and TRBJ1-2; TRBD1 matches 9 bases. J gave up 8 bases and V 0 bases, and 7 bases lay outside the gene matches. This CDR3 comprises 15 residues. CDR1 is SGHNT, CDR2 YENEEA, per germline. CDR3 sequence reads: CASSLDPTGGNGYTF. CDR3 sequence (DNA): TGTGCCAGCAGCTTAGATCCCACAGGGGGCAACGGCTACACCTTC.

The rearrangement uses TRBV4-1 and TRBJ1-5; D remains unclear. The germline V gene encodes CDR1 MGHRA and CDR2 YSYEKL. With 1 base removed from V and 0 bases from J, the gap between germline ends came to 13 bases. This CDR3 has 17 amino acids. The CDR3 bases are TGCGCCAGCAGCCAAGTTCTACAGACGTATAGCAATCAGCCCCAGCATTTT. Translating it yields CASSQVLQTYSNQPQHF.

This chain connects TRBV21-1 to TRBJ1-6; the table gives TRBD1 as D, unverified against the DNA. TRBV21-1 has pseudogene status. The length of the CDR3 is 15 residues. CDR3 sequence reads: CASSKDRGLGSPLHF. The DNA of the CDR3 is TGTGCCAGCAGCAAAGACAGGGGCCTTGGTTCACCCCTCCACTTT.

V gene TRBV7-7 combines with J gene TRBJ2-5; 10 bases line up with TRBD1. Germline values: CDR1 SSHAT, CDR2 FNYEAQ (reference sequence). This CDR3 spans 14 amino acids. J was trimmed by 4 bases and V by 5 bases; bases with no gene match: 4. The CDR3 is CASSRDRGRETQYF. CDR3 coding DNA: TGTGCCAGCAGCCGAGACAGGGGGCGAGAGACCCAGTACTTC. Complete variable domain (other parts from reference TRBV7-7 and TRBJ2-5): GAGVSQSPRYKVTKRGQDVTLRCDPISSHATLYWYQQALGQGPEFLTYFNYEAQPDKSGLPSDRFSAERPEGSISTLTIQRTEQRDSAMYRCASSRDRGRETQYFGPGTRLLVL.

The V call is TRBV19, the J call TRBJ2-7, with a tentative D call TRBD2 (6 bases). The V and J ends lost 1 base and 4 bases respectively, with 14 bases between them. This CDR3 comprises 15 residues. Per the germline V gene, CDR1 is LNHDA and CDR2 is SQIVND (reference sequence). CDR3 loop: CASSIVSGPGYEQYF. The CDR3 DNA reads as TGTGCCAGTAGTATAGTTAGCGGCCCTGGGTACGAGCAGTACTTC.

V and J are TRBV7-6 and TRBJ2-3; 11 bases line up with TRBD2. Germline trimming cut 5 bases from V and 3 bases from J; bases unmatched to any gene: 10. CDR1 is SGHVS and CDR2 is FNYEAQ in the germline V gene. The CDR3 spans 17 residues. The CDR3 loop is CASSNAGLAAPTDTQYF. CDR3 nucleotide sequence: TGTGCCAGCAGCAACGCGGGACTAGCGGCCCCTACAGATACGCAGTATTTT.

The V call is TRBV28, the J call TRBJ1-5; 8 bases line up with TRBD1. The V gene's germline CDR1 is MDHEN and CDR2 SYDVKM. V lost 6 bases and J lost 6; bases outside the gene matches: 10. This CDR3 has 15 residues. The CDR3 sequence: CASRPQGARSQPQHF. DNA of the CDR3: TGTGCCAGCAGACCTCAGGGGGCGCGGAGTCAGCCCCAGCATTTT.

The chain carries TRBV10-3 and TRBJ1-6; no clear D gene. The CDR3 is made up of 14 amino acids. V lost 4 bases, J lost 5 bases, and 9 bases lay in between. Germline lookup yields CDR1 ENHRY and CDR2 SYGVKD. CDR3 loop: CAISAKGDNSPLHF. The CDR3 DNA follows: TGTGCCATCAGTGCCAAGGGAGATAATTCACCCCTCCACTTT.

The chain has TRBV9 and TRBJ1-5, with D perhaps TRBD1 (5 bases). The CDR3 totals 15 residues. Germline-derived CDR1 and CDR2 are SGDLS and YYNGEE. The V gene lost 0 bases and the J gene lost 4 bases, with 11 bases spanning the gap. CDR3 bases: TGTGCCAGCAGCGTAGAAGGGGCTTCTAATCAGCCCCAGCATTTT. Residues: CASSVEGASNQPQHF.

The chain joins TRBV5-4 to TRBJ1-1; TRBD1 is a possible D gene (6 bases). Per the germline V gene, CDR1 is SGHNT and CDR2 is YYREEE (reference sequence). Trimming cost V 0 bases and J 4 bases, with 10 bases left between them. There are 14 residues in the CDR3. For the CDR3, the DNA is TGTGCCAGCAGCTTGGACAGGGTGGGCACTGAAGCTTTCTTT. Translated: CASSLDRVGTEAFF. The variable domain in full, completed from reference TRBV5-4 and TRBJ1-1, reads ETGVTQSPTHLIKTRGQQVTLRCSSQSGHNTVSWYQQALGQGPQFIFQYYREEENGRGNFPPRFSGLQFPNYSSELNVNALELDDSALYLCASSLDRVGTEAFFGQGTRLTVV.

This sequence joins TRBV29-1 and TRBJ2-7; the match to TRBD2 covers 13 bases. Looked up from germline, CDR1 is SQVTM and CDR2 is ANQGSEA. V was pared by 4 bases and J by 5 bases, with 2 bases of the junction left unmatched. The CDR3 loop spans 13 amino acids. The CDR3 DNA is TGCAGCGTTGGGACTAGCGGGAGTAACGAGCAGTACTTC. Amino acid sequence: CSVGTSGSNEQYF.

This chain joins TRBV5-6 and TRBJ2-7; 7 bases map to TRBD2. CDR3 length: 14 amino acids. CDR1 is SGHDT and CDR2 is YYEEEE in the germline V gene. Germline trimming cut 4 bases from V and 4 bases from J; bases unmatched to any gene: 8. CDR3 nucleotides: TGTGCCAGCAGCCTGGGACGGGGAGGGTACGAGCAGTACTTC. It is translated as CASSLGRGGYEQYF.

The sample holds a few counts of this clone. The chain combines TRBV19 with TRBJ2-1; TRBD1 is a possible D gene (6 bases). Germline V gene lookup returns CDR1 LNHDA and CDR2 SQIVND (reference sequence). This CDR3 comprises 15 residues. Trimming removed 8 bases at V and 0 bases at J, with 14 bases between. The CDR3 DNA sequence: TGTGCCAGTTGCTCTGACAGGAGCTCCTACAATGAGCAGTTCTTC. Amino acid sequence: CASCSDRSSYNEQFF. Supplemented by reference TRBV19 and TRBJ2-1, the full variable domain reads DGGITQSPKYLFRKEGQNVTLSCEQNLNHDAMYWYRQDPGQGLRLIYYSQIVNDFQKGDIAEGYSVSREKKESFPLTVTSAQKNPTAFYLCASCSDRSSYNEQFFGPGTRLTVL.

Many counts were recorded for this clone. J is TRBJ2-2 and V is TRBV7-9; a weak D match, TRBD2 (6 bases). CDR1 SEHNR and CDR2 FQNEAQ come from the germline V gene (reference sequence). V lost 7 bases to trimming and J lost 6 bases, with 12 bases between them. The CDR3 is made up of 13 amino acids. The CDR3 DNA reads as TGTGCCAGCAAGATAAGGGAGGCCGGGGAGCTGTTTTTT. It yields the protein CASKIREAGELFF.

The chain recombines TRBV19 with TRBJ2-7; possibly TRBD1 for D (5 bases). Per germline, CDR1 LNHDA and CDR2 SQIVND (reference sequence). The V and J ends lost 5 bases and 5 bases respectively, with 19 bases between them. The CDR3 extends over 15 amino acids. The CDR3 here is CASSLIAAGKHEQYF. In nucleotides, the CDR3 is TGTGCCAGTAGTCTAATTGCGGCAGGGAAACACGAGCAGTACTTC.